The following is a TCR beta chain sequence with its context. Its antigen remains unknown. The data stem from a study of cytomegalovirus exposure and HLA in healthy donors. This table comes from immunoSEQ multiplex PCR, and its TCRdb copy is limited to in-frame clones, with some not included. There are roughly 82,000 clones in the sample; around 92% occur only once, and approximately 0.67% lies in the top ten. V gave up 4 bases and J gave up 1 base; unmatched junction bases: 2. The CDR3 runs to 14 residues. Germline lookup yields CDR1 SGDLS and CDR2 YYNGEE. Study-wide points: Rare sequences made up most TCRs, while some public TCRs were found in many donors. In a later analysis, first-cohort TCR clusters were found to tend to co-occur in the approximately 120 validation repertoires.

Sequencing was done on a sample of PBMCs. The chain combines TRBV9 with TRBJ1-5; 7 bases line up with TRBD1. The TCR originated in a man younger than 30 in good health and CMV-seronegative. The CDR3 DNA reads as TGTGCCAGCAGCCCGGGACAGAGCAATCAGCCCCAGCATTTT. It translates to CASSPGQSNQPQHF.